A single sample is the source of the 21 T cell receptor beta chains below, sequenced in a study of T cells in Graves' hyperthyroidism and ophthalmopathy. Using RNA transcripts as the source, TCR beta CDR3 regions were amplified. TCR CDR3 underwent first-round RT-PCR with the HTBI primer set. TCRdb itself ran the multiplex PCR reads through MiXCR, one entry per CDR3 protein. The sample contains some 370,000 distinct CDR3 sequences, 11% to 15% of which appear only once. Material for sequencing was blood. These receptors all stem from a man aged 50 to 59 with Graves' ophthalmopathy.

This clonotype was found many times. V is TRBV12-3 or TRBV12-4 and J is TRBJ1-6; D is undetermined. Trimming took off 6 bases at V and 5 bases at J, with 8 bases between the two ends. This CDR3 region has 13 residues. The CDR3 DNA reads as TGTGCCAGCAGCGACCGAGATAATTCACCCCTCCACTTT. Translated: CASSDRDNSPLHF.

This clonotype was picked up many times. The genes are TRBV20-1 and TRBJ1-5; tentatively, D is TRBD1 (6 bases). The V end was cut by 6 bases, the J end by 0 bases, with 12 bases between. Germline-derived CDR1 and CDR2 are DFQATT and SNEGSKA (reference sequence). CDR3 length: 14 residues. The chain's CDR3 is CSAGTSHSNQPQHF. The CDR3 coding sequence is TGCAGTGCAGGGACATCACATAGCAATCAGCCCCAGCATTTT.

Many counts were recorded for this clonotype. The J gene is TRBJ2-7, the V gene TRBV3-1; 7 bases fit TRBD1. The V gene's germline CDR1 is LGHDT and CDR2 YNNKEL (reference sequence). The CDR3 has 14 amino acids. V was pared by 1 base and J by 3 bases, with 3 bases of the junction left unmatched. CDR3 sequence (DNA): TGTGCCAGCAGCCAAGGGACAGGAGACTACGAGCAGTACTTC. Protein: CASSQGTGDYEQYF.

This clonotype appeared many times. This chain connects TRBV28 to TRBJ2-4; TRBD1 matches 10 bases. V lost 5 bases and J lost 1; bases outside the gene matches: 8. The CDR3 totals 17 residues. Germline CDR1 and CDR2: MDHEN and SYDVKM. CDR3 loop: CASSPHGQGDAKNIQYF. CDR3 nucleotide sequence: TGTGCCAGCAGTCCCCACGGACAGGGGGATGCCAAAAACATTCAGTACTTC.

This clonotype was found many times. J is TRBJ2-6 and V is TRBV10-1; no firm D call. Germline loops: CDR1 WNHNN, CDR2 SYGVQD (reference sequence). Trimming cost V 2 bases and J 0 bases, with 5 bases left between them. This CDR3 is 15 amino acids long. As DNA, the CDR3 is TGCGCCAGCAGTGAGCCGTTCTCTGGGGCCAACGTCCTGACTTTC. Its translation is CASSEPFSGANVLTF.

This clonotype has ten or more counts. V and J are TRBV30 and TRBJ1-1, with D perhaps matching TRBD1 (6 bases). The CDR3 is 13 amino acids. CDR1 GTSNPN and CDR2 SVGIG come from the germline V gene (reference sequence). With 2 bases removed from V and 6 bases from J, the gap between germline ends came to 13 bases. CDR3 DNA sequence: TGTGCCTGGAGTTTGAACAGGGAGTCTGAAGCTTTCTTT. Translating it yields CAWSLNRESEAFF.

This clonotype occurred a few times. This rearrangement joins TRBV6-2 or TRBV6-3 to TRBJ1-6; a weak D match, TRBD1 (6 bases). V was cut by 5 bases and J by 6 bases, with 23 bases left in between. The CDR3 consists of 18 residues. The germline gives CDR1 MNHEY, CDR2 SVGEGT. The CDR3: CASSNPRRNRDRNSPLHF. CDR3 nucleotide sequence: TGTGCCAGCAGTAATCCTAGACGAAACAGGGATCGTAATTCACCCCTCCACTTT.

This chain joins TRBV6-1 and TRBJ1-1, with a possible D match to TRBD1 (5 bases). V lost 8 bases, J lost 1 base, and 8 bases lay in between. The germline V gene has CDR1 MNHNS and CDR2 SASEGT. CDR3 length equals 12 residues. Here the CDR3 DNA reads TGTGCCAGCGCAGGGACGAACACTGAAGCTTTCTTT. Protein sequence: CASAGTNTEAFF.

In this sample, this clonotype turned up many times. The chain has TRBV29-1 and TRBJ2-1; 7 positions match TRBD2. Germline V gene lookup returns CDR1 SQVTM and CDR2 ANQGSEA. The CDR3 loop spans 14 amino acids. The V and J ends lost 6 bases and 0 bases, in that order; junction bases with no gene match: 5. The CDR3 spells CSVTGGSSYNEQFF. In nucleotides, the CDR3 is TGCAGCGTCACCGGGGGGAGCTCCTACAATGAGCAGTTCTTC.

In its sample, this clonotype was seen many times. The CDR3 DNA is TGTGCCAGCAGTTCCAACCCCTCCGGGACAGGGTATAATTCACCCCTCCACTTT. Protein product: CASSSNPSGTGYNSPLHF. The chain carries TRBV6-6 and TRBJ1-6; 9 positions agree with TRBD1. There are 18 residues in the CDR3. CDR1 is MNHNY and CDR2 is SVGAGI in the germline V gene (reference sequence). The J segment lost 4 bases and the V segment lost 4 bases, leaving 11 bases of the junction unmatched.

The J gene is TRBJ1-1, the V gene TRBV10-2, with D tentatively TRBD1 (6 bases). V shed 3 bases and J shed 11 bases, with 13 bases lying between them. Looked up from germline, CDR1 is WSHSY and CDR2 is SAAADI. CDR3 length: 12 residues. Written as DNA, the CDR3 is TGCGCCAGCAGTGATCAGGGGCGCACTGCTTTCTTT. Residues: CASSDQGRTAFF.

The V and J genes are TRBV14 and TRBJ2-3; D unclear. V was cut by 4 bases and J by 2 bases, with 7 bases left in between. Per germline, CDR1 SGHDN and CDR2 FVKESK. This CDR3 comprises 13 residues. CDR3 bases: TGTGCCAGCAGCCCGATTTCCACAGATACGCAGTATTTT. It specifies CASSPISTDTQYF.

This clonotype was picked up many times. This chain joins TRBV6-1 and TRBJ1-2; D ambiguous. With 6 bases removed from V and 8 bases from J, the gap between germline ends came to 22 bases. CDR1 MNHNS and CDR2 SASEGT come from the germline V gene. The CDR3 sequence is 15 residues long. This CDR3 reads CASRPFKDPTYGYTF. CDR3 nucleotides: TGTGCCAGCAGACCCTTTAAGGACCCAACCTACGGCTACACCTTC.

This clonotype turned up a few times. The gene calls are TRBV20-1 and TRBJ2-1; D is possibly TRBD2 (6 bases). The V end was cut by 4 bases, the J end by 8 bases, with 12 bases between. The germline gives CDR1 DFQATT, CDR2 SNEGSKA (reference sequence). The CDR3 is 12 residues long. The CDR3, as DNA: TGCAGTGCTATGGACTATCATTATGAGCAGTTCTTC. Translated, it gives CSAMDYHYEQFF.

V usage is TRBV29-1 and J usage is TRBJ2-5; D unclear. The V gene lost 2 bases and the J gene lost 13 bases, with 5 bases spanning the gap. Germline CDR1 is SQVTM and CDR2 is ANQGSEA. The CDR3 spans 8 residues. The CDR3 bases are TGCAGCGTTGAAACGGGGTACTTC. Encoded protein: CSVETGYF. Full variable domain (rest looked up from reference TRBV29-1 and TRBJ2-5): SAVISQKPSRDICQRGTSLTIQCQVDSQVTMMFWYRQQPGQSLTLIATANQGSEATYESGFVIDKFPISRPNLTFSTLTVSNMSPEDSSIYLCSVETGYFGPGTRLLVL.

This clonotype was found a few times. The CDR3 protein is CASSEDNTQYF. CDR3 nucleotide sequence: TGCGCCAGCAGTGAAGACAACACGCAGTATTTT. The gene calls are TRBV10-1 and TRBJ2-3; D is undetermined. Germline V gene lookup returns CDR1 WNHNN and CDR2 SYGVQD (reference sequence). V lost 3 bases and J 9 bases, leaving 7 bases between the germline ends. The CDR3 is 11 residues long.

Many counts were recorded for this clonotype. The chain is built from TRBV27 and TRBJ2-3; maybe TRBD2 (5 bases). This CDR3 has 15 amino acids. The ends were cut back, 4 bases at V and 4 bases at J, with 15 bases in the middle. Germline V lookup: CDR1 MNHEY, CDR2 SMNVEV (reference sequence). As DNA, the CDR3 is TGTGCCAGCAGTTGGCCCGGAGGCGGAGCAGATACGCAGTATTTT. Translation gives CASSWPGGGADTQYF.

This clonotype was detected ten times or more. The chain links TRBV7-6 to TRBJ2-5; 10 bases fit TRBD2. The length of the CDR3 is 15 residues. The J segment lost 2 bases and the V segment lost 6 bases, leaving 6 bases of the junction unmatched. Germline V gene sequence: CDR1 SGHVS, CDR2 FNYEAQ. DNA of the CDR3: TGTGCCAGCAGTCGAAGACTAGCGGGTCAAGAGACCCAGTACTTC. Protein: CASSRRLAGQETQYF.

This clonotype was picked up one time. Possible read error: a much larger clone is one base away. The gene calls are TRBV28 and TRBJ1-1; the D is unclear. CDR1 and CDR2 from the germline V gene are MDHEN and SYDVKM. This CDR3 has 12 residues. With 6 bases removed from V and 10 bases from J, the gap between germline ends came to 15 bases. The CDR3 DNA reads TGTGCCAGCAGGTCCCAAAAGCATATAGCTTTCTTT. It translates to CASRSQKHIAFF.

Turning to this clonotype: Just one base apart from a much larger clone, this may be a read error. The genes are TRBV5-1 and TRBJ2-1; perhaps TRBD2 as D (5 bases). Germline-derived CDR1 and CDR2 are SGHRS and YFSETQ. This CDR3 region has 15 residues. V lost 0 bases and J 10 bases, leaving 17 bases between the germline ends. The CDR3 DNA reads TGCGCCAGCAGCTTGGCCTCCGGGCTAGCTTACGAGCAGTTCTTC. Encoded protein: CASSLASGLAYEQFF. Complete variable domain (other parts from reference TRBV5-1 and TRBJ2-1): KAGVTQTPRYLIKTRGQQVTLSCSPISGHRSVSWYQQTPGQGLQFLFEYFSETQRNKGNFPGRFSGRQFSNSRSEMNVSTLELGDSALYLCASSLASGLAYEQFFGPGTRLTVL.

This clonotype came up a few times. J is TRBJ2-2 and V is TRBV18; the match to TRBD2 covers 13 bases. V shed 2 bases, J shed 7 bases, and the junction held 13 bases outside the gene matches. The CDR3 length is 19 residues. Looked up from germline, CDR1 is KGHSH and CDR2 is LQKENI. The CDR3 loop reads CASSPTMTGLAGAVGELFF. Written as DNA, the CDR3 is TGTGCCAGCTCACCAACGATGACCGGACTAGCGGGAGCCGTCGGGGAGCTGTTTTTT.